Sequencing of this TCR beta chain was carried out in a study of T cells in Graves' hyperthyroidism and ophthalmopathy. For the study at large: Peripheral blood was acquired at first diagnosis, ahead of any therapy whatsoever. Points from the study as a whole: Among clonotypes expanded in thyroid above 0.001, most were also found in blood.

A few counts support this clonotype. As yet, its antigen is unknown. The TCR beta CDR3 regions underwent amplification using RNA transcripts as the source. First-round RT-PCR targeting the TCR CDR3 was performed with the HTBI primer set. TCRdb used MiXCR to reprocess the multiplex PCR reads, holding one entry per CDR3 protein. Of around 570,000 distinct CDR3 sequences listed, approximately 20% are singletons. Uncontrolled infection, other autoimmune disease, pregnancy or lactation disqualified patients from enrolment. The TCR was taken from a man aged 35-49 years with Graves' ophthalmopathy. Sequenced: blood.

CDR3 DNA sequence: TGTGCCAGCAGCAGGACTAGCCTCACAGATACGCAGTATTTT. Residues: CASSRTSLTDTQYF. The J gene is TRBJ2-3, the V gene TRBV27; 8 nucleotides align to TRBD2. The CDR3 runs 14 residues. Germline CDR1 MNHEY, CDR2 SMNVEV (reference sequence). Unmatched junction bases numbered 4, after V lost 6 bases and J lost 2 bases.